This T cell receptor beta chain comes out of a study of blood T cell repertoires in COVID-19. Study at large: COVID-19 samples, acute and convalescent, were from the United States, Italy and Spain. Nucleic acid was either cDNA or gDNA, and it came from T cells, B-cell-depleted T cells, or PBMCs.

As processed by the authors: Scientists estimated how many nucleated cells there were by amplifying reference gene primers. TCRdb keeps only in-frame clones here, not all; method: immunoSEQ multiplex PCR. That table gives V, J and clone size, and the DNA gave D and trimming. The table records about 240,000 clones, around 83% of them present only once. This clone was seen a few times. The germline V gene has CDR1 MDHEN and CDR2 SYDVKM. This CDR3 spans 13 amino acids. Trimming left V 4 bases short and J 5 bases short, with 11 bases between. The genes are TRBV28 and TRBJ1-2; TRBD1 might be the D (5 bases). Sequenced input: peripheral blood. The clonotype comes from a woman of 80 years or more with acute or convalescent COVID-19. This CDR3 is CASSWGEGYGYTF. As DNA, the CDR3 is TGTGCCAGCAGTTGGGGGGAGGGGTATGGCTACACCTTC.